Sequencing of this T cell receptor beta chain was carried out in a study of cytomegalovirus exposure and HLA in healthy donors. General study points: Cytomegalovirus status, reportedly, was diagnosed with high specificity and sensitivity by the classifier.

Trimming shortened V by 1 base and J by 6 bases, and 13 bases separated the two germline ends. This CDR3 contains 15 residues. Germline lookup yields CDR1 LNHNV and CDR2 YYDKDF (reference sequence). This clone has just a few counts. Its antigen is currently unknown. Primers: 60 Vbeta forward and 13 Jbeta reverse. Under the authors' procedure: In a later analysis, the count reached 82 million or so unique TCR beta chains, with 9 million to 11 million shared. Clones were sequenced by immunoSEQ multiplex PCR, and TCRdb holds only the in-frame ones, with some missing. The D gene and trimming were derived from the DNA, and the V and J assignments and clone size from that table. In the table there are 150,000 to 200,000 clones, 70% to 80% of which are singletons.

The sequenced sample consisted of PBMCs. The receptor comes from a man aged 30 to 39 in good health and CMV-seronegative. The chain links TRBV15 to TRBJ1-5; D remains ambiguous. The CDR3 nucleotides are TGTGCCACCAGCAGAGGGGAGGGTAGGACTCAGCCCCAGCATTTT. Its protein is CATSRGEGRTQPQHF.